The clone carrying this TCR beta chain is judged medium-sized. What it binds is not known. The sample belongs to a study of cytomegalovirus exposure and HLA in healthy donors. Overall study findings and caveats: In a later analysis, several top co-occurrence clusters appeared linked to parvovirus B19, influenza, CMV and Epstein-Barr virus.

In the PCR, 60 Vbeta and 13 Jbeta primers were used. Clones were sequenced by immunoSEQ multiplex PCR, and TCRdb holds only the in-frame ones, with some missing. The sample consists of about 99,000 clones, around 80% of them appearing once. V lost 0 bases and J 3 bases, leaving 7 bases between the germline ends. Germline assignment: CDR1 SGHRS and CDR2 YFSETQ. This CDR3 region has 15 residues. The TCR originated in a woman aged 18 to 35 in good health and CMV-seropositive. The chain recombines TRBV5-1 with TRBJ2-6; D gene ambiguous. Sequenced material: PBMCs. CDR3 protein: CASSLGAFGANVLTF. In DNA, the CDR3 is TGCGCCAGCAGCTTGGGAGCCTTTGGGGCCAACGTCCTGACTTTC.